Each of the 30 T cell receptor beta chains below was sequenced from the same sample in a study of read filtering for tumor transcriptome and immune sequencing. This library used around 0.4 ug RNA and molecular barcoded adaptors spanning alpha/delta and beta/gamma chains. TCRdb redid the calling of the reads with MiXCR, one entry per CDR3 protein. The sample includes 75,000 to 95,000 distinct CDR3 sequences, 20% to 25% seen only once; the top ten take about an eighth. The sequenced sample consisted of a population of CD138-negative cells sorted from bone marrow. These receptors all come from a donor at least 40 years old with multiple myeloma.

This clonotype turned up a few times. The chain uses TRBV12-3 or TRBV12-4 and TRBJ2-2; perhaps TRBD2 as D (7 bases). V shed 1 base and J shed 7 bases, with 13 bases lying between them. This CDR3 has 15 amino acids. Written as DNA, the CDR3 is TGTGCCAGCAGTTTAGGTCCGGGGGGCAGCGGGGAGCTGTTTTTT. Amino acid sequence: CASSLGPGGSGELFF.

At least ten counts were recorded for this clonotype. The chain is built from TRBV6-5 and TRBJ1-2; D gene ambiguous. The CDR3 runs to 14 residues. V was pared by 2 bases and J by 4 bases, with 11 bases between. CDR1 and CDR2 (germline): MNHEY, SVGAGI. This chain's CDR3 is CASSYRPNIYGYTF. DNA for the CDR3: TGTGCCAGCAGTTACCGCCCGAATATCTATGGCTACACCTTC.

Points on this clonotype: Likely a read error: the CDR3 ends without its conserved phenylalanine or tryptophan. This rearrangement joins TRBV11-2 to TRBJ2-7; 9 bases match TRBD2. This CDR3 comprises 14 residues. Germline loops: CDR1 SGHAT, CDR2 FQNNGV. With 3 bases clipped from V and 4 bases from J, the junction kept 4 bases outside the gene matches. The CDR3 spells CASSLVLAGYEQYS. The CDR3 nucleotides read TGTGCCAGCAGCTTGGTCCTAGCGGGGTACGAGCAGTACTCC.

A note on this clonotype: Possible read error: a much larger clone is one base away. CDR3 nucleotide sequence: TGTGCCAGCAGCTTTACACATCTGCAGTTCTTC. The encoded protein is CASSFTHLQFF. The V call is TRBV7-8, the J call TRBJ2-1, with D unclear. Germline V lookup: CDR1 SGHVS, CDR2 FQNEAQ. V lost 3 bases, J lost 12 bases, and 9 bases lay in between. The CDR3 spans 11 residues.

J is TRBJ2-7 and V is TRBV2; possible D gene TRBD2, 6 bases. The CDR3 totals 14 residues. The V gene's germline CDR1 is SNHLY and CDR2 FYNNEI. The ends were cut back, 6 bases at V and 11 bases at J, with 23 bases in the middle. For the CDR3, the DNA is TGTGCCAGCAGGGTACTACCGGGACTGTACATAGAGTACTTC. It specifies CASRVLPGLYIEYF.

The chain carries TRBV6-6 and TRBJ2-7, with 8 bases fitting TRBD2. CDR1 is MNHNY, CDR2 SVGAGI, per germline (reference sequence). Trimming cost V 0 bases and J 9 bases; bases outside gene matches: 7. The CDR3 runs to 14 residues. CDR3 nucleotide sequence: TGTGCCAGCAGTTACTCAGCGGGGGCCAACGGGCAGTACTTC. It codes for CASSYSAGANGQYF.

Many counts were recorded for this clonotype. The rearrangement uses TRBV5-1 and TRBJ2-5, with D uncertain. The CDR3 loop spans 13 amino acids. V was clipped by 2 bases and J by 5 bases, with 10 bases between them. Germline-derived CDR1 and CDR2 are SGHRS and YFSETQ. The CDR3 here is CASSFFNRETQYF. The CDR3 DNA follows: TGCGCCAGCAGCTTCTTCAACCGGGAGACCCAGTACTTC.

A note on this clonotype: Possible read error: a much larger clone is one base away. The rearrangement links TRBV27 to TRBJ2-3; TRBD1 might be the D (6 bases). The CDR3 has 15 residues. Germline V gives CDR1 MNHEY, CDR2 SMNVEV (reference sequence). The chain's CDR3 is CAGRPGAGGTDTQYF. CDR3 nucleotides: TGTGCCGGCAGACCAGGGGCTGGCGGCACAGATACGCAGTATTTT.

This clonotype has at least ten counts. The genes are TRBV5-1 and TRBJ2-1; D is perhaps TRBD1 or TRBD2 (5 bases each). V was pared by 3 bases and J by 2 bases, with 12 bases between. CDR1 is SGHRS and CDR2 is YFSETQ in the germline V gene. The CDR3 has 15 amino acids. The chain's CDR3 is CASSSSGLTYNEQFF. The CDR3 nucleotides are TGCGCCAGCAGCTCCTCGGGGCTGACCTACAATGAGCAGTTCTTC. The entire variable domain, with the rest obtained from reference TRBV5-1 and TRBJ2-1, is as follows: KAGVTQTPRYLIKTRGQQVTLSCSPISGHRSVSWYQQTPGQGLQFLFEYFSETQRNKGNFPGRFSGRQFSNSRSEMNVSTLELGDSALYLCASSSSGLTYNEQFFGPGTRLTVL.

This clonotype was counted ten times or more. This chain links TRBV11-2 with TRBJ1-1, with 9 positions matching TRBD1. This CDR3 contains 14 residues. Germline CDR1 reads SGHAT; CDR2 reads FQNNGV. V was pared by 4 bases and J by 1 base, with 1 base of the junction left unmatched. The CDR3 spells CASSSQGANTEAFF. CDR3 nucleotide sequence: TGTGCCAGCAGCTCACAGGGGGCGAACACTGAAGCTTTCTTT.

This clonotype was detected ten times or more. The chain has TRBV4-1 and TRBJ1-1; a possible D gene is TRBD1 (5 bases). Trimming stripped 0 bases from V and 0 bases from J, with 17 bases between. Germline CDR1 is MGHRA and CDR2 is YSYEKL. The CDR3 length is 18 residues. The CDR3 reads CASSQEPNRLDLNTEAFF. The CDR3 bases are TGCGCCAGCAGCCAAGAACCCAACAGGCTCGATCTGAACACTGAAGCTTTCTTT.

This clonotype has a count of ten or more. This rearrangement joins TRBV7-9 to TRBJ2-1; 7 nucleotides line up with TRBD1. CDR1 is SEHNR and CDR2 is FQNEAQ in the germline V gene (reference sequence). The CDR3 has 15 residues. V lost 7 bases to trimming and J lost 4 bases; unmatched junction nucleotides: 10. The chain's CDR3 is CASKGADFKYNEQFF. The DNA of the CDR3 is TGTGCCAGCAAGGGGGCGGATTTTAAATACAATGAGCAGTTCTTC.

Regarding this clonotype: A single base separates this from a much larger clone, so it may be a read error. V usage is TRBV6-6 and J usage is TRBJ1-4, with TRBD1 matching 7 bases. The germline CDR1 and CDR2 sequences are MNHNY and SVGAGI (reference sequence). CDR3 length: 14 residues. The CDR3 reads CASTRQGPNGKLFF. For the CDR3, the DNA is TGTGCCAGCACTCGACAGGGTCCTAATGGAAAACTGTTTTTT.

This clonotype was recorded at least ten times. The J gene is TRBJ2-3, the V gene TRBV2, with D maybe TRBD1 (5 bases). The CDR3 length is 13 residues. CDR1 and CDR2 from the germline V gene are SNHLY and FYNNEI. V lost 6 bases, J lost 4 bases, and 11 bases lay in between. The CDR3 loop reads CASSAGLADTQYF. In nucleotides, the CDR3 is TGTGCCAGCAGCGCAGGGTTGGCAGATACGCAGTATTTT. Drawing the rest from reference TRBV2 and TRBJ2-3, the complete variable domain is EPEVTQTPSHQVTQMGQEVILRCVPISNHLYFYWYRQILGQKVEFLVSFYNNEISEKSEIFDDQFSVERPDGSNFTLKIRSTKLEDSAMYFCASSAGLADTQYFGPGTRLTVL.

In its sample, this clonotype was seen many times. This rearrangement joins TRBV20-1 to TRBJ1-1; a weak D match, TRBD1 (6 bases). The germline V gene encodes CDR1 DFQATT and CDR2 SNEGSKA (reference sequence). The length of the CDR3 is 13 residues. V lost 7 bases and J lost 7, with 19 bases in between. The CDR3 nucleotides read TGCAGTGAACAAACAGGGACTACAGGTGAAGCTTTCTTT. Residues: CSEQTGTTGEAFF.

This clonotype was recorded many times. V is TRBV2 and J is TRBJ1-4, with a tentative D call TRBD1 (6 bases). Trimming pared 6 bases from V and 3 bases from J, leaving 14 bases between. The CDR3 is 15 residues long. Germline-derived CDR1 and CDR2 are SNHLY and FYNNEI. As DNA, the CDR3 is TGTGCCAGCAGACAGGGAGGGGTCGCTAATGAAAAACTGTTTTTT. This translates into CASRQGGVANEKLFF. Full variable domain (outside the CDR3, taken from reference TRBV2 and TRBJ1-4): EPEVTQTPSHQVTQMGQEVILRCVPISNHLYFYWYRQILGQKVEFLVSFYNNEISEKSEIFDDQFSVERPDGSNFTLKIRSTKLEDSAMYFCASRQGGVANEKLFFGSGTQLSVL.

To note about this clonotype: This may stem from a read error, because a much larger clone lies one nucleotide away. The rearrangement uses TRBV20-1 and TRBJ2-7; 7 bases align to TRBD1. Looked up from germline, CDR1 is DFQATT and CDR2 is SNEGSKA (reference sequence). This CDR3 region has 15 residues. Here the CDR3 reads CNARDRTGLSYEQYF. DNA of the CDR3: TGCAATGCTAGAGATCGGACAGGCCTATCCTACGAGCAGTACTTC.

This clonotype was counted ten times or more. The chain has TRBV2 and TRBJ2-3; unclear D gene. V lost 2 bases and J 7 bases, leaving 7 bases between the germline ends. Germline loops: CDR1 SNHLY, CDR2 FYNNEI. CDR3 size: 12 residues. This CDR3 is CASSESLYTQYF. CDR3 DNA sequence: TGTGCCAGCAGTGAAAGTCTCTATACGCAGTATTTT.

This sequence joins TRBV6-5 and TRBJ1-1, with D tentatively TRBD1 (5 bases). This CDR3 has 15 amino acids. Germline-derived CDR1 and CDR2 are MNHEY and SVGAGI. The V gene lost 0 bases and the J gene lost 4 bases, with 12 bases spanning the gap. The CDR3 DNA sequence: TGTGCCAGCAGTTACTCGGGGGTGCGGATCACTGAAGCTTTCTTT. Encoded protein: CASSYSGVRITEAFF.

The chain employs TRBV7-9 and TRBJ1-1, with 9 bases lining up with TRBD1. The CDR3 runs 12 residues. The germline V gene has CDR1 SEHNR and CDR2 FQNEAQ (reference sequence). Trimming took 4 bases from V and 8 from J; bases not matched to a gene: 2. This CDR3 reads CASSWTGVEAFF. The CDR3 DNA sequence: TGTGCCAGCAGCTGGACAGGGGTGGAAGCTTTCTTT.

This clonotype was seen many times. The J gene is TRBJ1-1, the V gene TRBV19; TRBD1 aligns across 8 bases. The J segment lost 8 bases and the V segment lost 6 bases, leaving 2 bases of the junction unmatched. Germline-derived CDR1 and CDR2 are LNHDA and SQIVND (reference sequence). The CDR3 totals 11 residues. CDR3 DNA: TGTGCCAGTAGACAGGGGGTCGAAGCTTTCTTT. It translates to CASRQGVEAFF.

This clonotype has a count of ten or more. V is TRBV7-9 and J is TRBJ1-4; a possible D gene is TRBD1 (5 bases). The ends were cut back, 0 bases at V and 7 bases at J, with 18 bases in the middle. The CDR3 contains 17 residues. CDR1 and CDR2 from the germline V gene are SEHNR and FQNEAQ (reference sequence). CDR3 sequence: CASSLARTGTGGEKLFF. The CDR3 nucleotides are TGTGCCAGCAGCTTAGCCCGAACCGGGACGGGAGGTGAAAAACTGTTTTTT. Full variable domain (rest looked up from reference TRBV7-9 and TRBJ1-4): DTGVSQNPRHKITKRGQNVTFRCDPISEHNRLYWYRQTLGQGPEFLTYFQNEAQLEKSRLLSDRFSAERPKGSFSTLEIQRTEQGDSAMYLCASSLARTGTGGEKLFFGSGTQLSVL.

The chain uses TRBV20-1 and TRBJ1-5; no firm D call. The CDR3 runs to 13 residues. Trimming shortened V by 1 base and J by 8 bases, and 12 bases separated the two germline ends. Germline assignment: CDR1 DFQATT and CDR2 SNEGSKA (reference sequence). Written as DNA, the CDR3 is TGCAGTGCTAGAGGGACGCCCCAGAAGCCCCAGCATTTT. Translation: CSARGTPQKPQHF.

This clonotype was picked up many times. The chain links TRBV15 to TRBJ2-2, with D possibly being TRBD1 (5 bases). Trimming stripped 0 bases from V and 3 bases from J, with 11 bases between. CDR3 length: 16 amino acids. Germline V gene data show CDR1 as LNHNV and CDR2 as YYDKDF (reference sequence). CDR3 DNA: TGTGCCACCAGCAGAGAAGGGGCGATTCACACCGGGGAGCTGTTTTTT. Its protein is CATSREGAIHTGELFF.

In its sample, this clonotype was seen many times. CDR3 sequence reads: CASSSQGWDQPQHF. The CDR3 nucleotides are TGTGCCAGCAGCTCACAGGGGTGGGATCAGCCCCAGCATTTT. The V gene is TRBV2, the J gene TRBJ1-5; the match to TRBD1 covers 7 bases. The CDR3 totals 14 residues. Trimming cost V 6 bases and J 5 bases; bases outside gene matches: 7. Germline lookup yields CDR1 SNHLY and CDR2 FYNNEI.

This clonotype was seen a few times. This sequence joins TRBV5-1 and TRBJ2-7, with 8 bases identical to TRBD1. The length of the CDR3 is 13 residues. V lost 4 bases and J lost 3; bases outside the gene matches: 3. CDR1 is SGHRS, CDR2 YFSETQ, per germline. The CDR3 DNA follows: TGCGCCAGCAGCCCGACAGGGGACTACGAGCAGTACTTC. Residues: CASSPTGDYEQYF.

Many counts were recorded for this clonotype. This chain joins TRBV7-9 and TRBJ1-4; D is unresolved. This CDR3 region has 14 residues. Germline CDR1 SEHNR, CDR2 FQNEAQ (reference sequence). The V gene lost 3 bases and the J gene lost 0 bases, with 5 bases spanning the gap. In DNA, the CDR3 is TGTGCCAGCAGCTTTCAGGCAACTAATGAAAAACTGTTTTTT. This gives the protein CASSFQATNEKLFF.

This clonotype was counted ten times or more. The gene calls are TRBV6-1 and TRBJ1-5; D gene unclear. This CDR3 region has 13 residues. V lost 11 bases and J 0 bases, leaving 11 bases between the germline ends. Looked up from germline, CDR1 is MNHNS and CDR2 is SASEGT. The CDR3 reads CAGHQYSNQPQHF. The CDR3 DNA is TGTGCCGGCCACCAATATAGCAATCAGCCCCAGCATTTT.

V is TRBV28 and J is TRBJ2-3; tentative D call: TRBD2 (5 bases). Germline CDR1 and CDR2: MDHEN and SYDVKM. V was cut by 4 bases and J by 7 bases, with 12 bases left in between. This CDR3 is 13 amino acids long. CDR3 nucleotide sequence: TGTGCCAGCAGTTCCCCTTGGAGGTATACGCAGTATTTT. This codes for CASSSPWRYTQYF.

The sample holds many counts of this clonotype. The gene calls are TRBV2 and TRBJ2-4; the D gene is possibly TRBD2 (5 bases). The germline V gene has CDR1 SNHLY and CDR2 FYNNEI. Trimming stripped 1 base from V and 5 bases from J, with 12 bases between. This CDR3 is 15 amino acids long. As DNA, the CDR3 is TGTGCCAGCAGTGAAGGCCCGGGGTTCCAAAACATTCAGTACTTC. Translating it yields CASSEGPGFQNIQYF.